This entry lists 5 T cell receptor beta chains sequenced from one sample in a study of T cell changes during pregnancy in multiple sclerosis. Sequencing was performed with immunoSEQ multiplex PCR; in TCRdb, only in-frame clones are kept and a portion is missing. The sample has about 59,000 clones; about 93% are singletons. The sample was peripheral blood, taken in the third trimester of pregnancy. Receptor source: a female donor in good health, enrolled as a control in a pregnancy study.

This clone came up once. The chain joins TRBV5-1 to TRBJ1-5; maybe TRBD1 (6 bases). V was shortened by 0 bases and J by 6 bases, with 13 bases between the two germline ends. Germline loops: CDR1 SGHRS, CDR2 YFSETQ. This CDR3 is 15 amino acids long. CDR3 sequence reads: CASSLDAGDAQPQHF. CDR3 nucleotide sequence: TGCGCCAGCAGCTTGGACGCAGGGGATGCTCAGCCCCAGCATTTT.

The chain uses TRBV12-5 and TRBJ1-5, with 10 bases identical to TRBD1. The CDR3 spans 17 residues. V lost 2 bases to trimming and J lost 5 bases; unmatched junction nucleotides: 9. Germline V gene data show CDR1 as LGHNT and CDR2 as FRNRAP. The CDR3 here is CASGLPRVGTGDQPQHF. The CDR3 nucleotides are TGTGCTAGTGGTTTGCCTCGGGTGGGGACAGGGGATCAGCCCCAGCATTTT.

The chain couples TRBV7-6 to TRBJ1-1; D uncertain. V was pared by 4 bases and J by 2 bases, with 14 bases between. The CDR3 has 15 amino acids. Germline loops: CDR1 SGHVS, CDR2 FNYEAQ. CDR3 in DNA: TGTGCCAGCAGCTACGCACAGCTTTCTAACACTGAAGCTTTCTTT. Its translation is CASSYAQLSNTEAFF.

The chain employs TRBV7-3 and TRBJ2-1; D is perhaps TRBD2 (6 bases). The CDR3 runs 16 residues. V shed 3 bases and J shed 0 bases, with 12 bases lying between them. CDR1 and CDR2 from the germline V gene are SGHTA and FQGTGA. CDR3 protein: CASSLKRALSYNEQFF. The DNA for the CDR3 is TGTGCCAGCAGCTTGAAGCGGGCCCTCTCCTACAATGAGCAGTTCTTC. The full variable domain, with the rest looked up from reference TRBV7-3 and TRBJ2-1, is GAGVSQTPSNKVTEKGKYVELRCDPISGHTALYWYRQSLGQGPEFLIYFQGTGAADDSGLPNDRFFAVRPEGSVSTLKIQRTERGDSAVYLCASSLKRALSYNEQFFGPGTRLTVL.

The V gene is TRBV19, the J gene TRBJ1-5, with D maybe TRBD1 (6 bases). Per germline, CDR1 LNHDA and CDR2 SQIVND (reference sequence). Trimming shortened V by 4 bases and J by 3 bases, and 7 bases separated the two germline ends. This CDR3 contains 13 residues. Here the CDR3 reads CASSNRVNQPQHF. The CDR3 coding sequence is TGTGCCAGTAGTAACAGGGTCAATCAGCCCCAGCATTTT.